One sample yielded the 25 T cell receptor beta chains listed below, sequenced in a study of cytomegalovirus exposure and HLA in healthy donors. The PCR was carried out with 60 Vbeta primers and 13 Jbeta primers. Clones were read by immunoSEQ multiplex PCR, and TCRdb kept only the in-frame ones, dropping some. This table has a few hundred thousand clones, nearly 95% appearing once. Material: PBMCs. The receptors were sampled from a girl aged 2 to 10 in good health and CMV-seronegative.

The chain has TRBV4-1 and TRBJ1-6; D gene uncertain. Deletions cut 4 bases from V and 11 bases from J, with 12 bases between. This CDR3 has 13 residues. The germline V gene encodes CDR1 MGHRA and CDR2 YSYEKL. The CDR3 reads CASSPGGMTPLHF. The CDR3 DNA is TGCGCCAGCAGCCCCGGAGGTATGACACCCCTCCACTTT.

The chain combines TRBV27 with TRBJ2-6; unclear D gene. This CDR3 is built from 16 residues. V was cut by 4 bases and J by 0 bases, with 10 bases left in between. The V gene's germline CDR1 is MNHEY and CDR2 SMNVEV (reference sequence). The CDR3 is CASSWSASSGANVLTF. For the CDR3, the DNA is TGTGCCAGCAGTTGGTCAGCTAGCTCTGGGGCCAACGTCCTGACTTTC.

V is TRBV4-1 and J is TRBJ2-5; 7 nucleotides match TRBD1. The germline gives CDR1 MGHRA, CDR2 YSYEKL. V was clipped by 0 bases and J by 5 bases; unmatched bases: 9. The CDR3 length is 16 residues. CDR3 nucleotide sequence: TGCGCCAGCAGCCAAGATCCGACAGGGTATTGGGAGACCCAGTACTTC. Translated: CASSQDPTGYWETQYF.

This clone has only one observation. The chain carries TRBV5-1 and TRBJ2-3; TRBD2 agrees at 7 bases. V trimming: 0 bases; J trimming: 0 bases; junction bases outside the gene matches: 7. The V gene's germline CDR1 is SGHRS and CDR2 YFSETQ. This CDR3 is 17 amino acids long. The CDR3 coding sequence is TGCGCCAGCAGCTTGGTTGCGCGGGGGTCTAGCACAGATACGCAGTATTTT. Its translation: CASSLVARGSSTDTQYF.

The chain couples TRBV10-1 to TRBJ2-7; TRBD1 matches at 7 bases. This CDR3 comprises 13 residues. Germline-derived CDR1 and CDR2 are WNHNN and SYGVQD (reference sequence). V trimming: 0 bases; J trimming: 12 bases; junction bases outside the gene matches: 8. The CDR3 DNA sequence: TGCGCCAGCAGTGAGTCGGACAGGCAGGGGGTGTACTTC. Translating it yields CASSESDRQGVYF.

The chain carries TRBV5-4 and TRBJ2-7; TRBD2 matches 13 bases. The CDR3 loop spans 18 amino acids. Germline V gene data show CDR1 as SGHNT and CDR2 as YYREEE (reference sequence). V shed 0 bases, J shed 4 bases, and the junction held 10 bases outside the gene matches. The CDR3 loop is CASSLGAQLAGGLYEQYF. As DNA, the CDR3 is TGTGCCAGCAGCTTGGGGGCCCAACTAGCGGGAGGGCTGTACGAGCAGTACTTC.

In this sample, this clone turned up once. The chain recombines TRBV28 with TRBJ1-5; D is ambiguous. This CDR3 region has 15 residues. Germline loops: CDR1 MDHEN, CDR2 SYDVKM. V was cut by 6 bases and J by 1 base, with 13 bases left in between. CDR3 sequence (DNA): TGTGCCAGCAGCTCCACGGGTGAGAGCAATCAGCCCCAGCATTTT. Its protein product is CASSSTGESNQPQHF. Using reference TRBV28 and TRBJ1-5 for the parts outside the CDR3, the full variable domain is DVKVTQSSRYLVKRTGEKVFLECVQDMDHENMFWYRQDPGLGLRLIYFSYDVKMKEKGDIPEGYSVSREKKERFSLILESASTNQTSMYLCASSSTGESNQPQHFGDGTRLSIL.

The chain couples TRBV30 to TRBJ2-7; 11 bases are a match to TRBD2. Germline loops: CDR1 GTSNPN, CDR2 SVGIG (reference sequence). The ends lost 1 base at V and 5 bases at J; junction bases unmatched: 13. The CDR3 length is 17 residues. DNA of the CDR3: TGTGCCTGGAGTGCAACGCTGACTAGCGGGATAATTGACGAGCAGTACTTC. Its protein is CAWSATLTSGIIDEQYF.

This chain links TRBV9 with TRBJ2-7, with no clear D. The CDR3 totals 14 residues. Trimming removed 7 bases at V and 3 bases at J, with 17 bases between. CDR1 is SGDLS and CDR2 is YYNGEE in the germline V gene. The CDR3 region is CASSRVPGNYEQYF. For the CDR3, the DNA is TGTGCCAGCTCCCGAGTCCCGGGTAACTACGAGCAGTACTTC.

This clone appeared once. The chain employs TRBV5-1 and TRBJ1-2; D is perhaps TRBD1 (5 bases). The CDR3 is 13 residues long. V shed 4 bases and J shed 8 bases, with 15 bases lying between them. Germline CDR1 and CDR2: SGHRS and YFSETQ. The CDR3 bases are TGCGCCAGCAGCCCACTGGGACTCCTAGGCTACACCTTC. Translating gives CASSPLGLLGYTF. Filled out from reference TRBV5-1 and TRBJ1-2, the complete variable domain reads KAGVTQTPRYLIKTRGQQVTLSCSPISGHRSVSWYQQTPGQGLQFLFEYFSETQRNKGNFPGRFSGRQFSNSRSEMNVSTLELGDSALYLCASSPLGLLGYTFGSGTRLTVV.

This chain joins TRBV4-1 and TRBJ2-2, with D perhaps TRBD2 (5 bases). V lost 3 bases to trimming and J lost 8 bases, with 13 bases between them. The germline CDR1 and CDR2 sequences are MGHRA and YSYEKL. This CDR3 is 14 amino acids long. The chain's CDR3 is CASSQLLAAGELFF. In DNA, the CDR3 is TGCGCCAGCAGCCAGCTGCTAGCAGCTGGGGAGCTGTTTTTT.

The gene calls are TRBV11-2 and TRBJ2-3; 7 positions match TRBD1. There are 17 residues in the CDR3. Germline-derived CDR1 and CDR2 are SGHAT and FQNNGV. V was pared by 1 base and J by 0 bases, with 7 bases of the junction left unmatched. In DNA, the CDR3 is TGTGCCAGCAGCTTAGCGTCAGGGGGTTCTAGCACAGATACGCAGTATTTT. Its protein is CASSLASGGSSTDTQYF.

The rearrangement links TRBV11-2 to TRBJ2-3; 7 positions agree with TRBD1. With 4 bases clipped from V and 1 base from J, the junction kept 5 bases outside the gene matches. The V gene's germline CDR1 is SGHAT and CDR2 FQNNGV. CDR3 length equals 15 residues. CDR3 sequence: CASSSQGWGTDTQYF. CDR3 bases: TGTGCCAGCAGCTCACAGGGGTGGGGCACAGATACGCAGTATTTT.

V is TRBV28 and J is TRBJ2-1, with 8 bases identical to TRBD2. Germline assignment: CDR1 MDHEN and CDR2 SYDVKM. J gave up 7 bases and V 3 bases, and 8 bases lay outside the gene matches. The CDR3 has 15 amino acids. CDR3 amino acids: CASSLSGGGMNEQFF. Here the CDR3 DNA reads TGTGCCAGCAGTTTGTCCGGGGGGGGTATGAATGAGCAGTTCTTC.

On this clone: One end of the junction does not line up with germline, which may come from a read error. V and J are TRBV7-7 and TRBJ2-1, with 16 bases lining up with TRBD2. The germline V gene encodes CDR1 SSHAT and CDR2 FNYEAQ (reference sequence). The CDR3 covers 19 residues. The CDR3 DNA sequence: TGTGCTAGCAGCCCAGGGACTAGCGGGGGGGCCGTTCCGTGGAATGAGCAGTTCTTC. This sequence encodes CASSPGTSGGAVPWNEQFF.

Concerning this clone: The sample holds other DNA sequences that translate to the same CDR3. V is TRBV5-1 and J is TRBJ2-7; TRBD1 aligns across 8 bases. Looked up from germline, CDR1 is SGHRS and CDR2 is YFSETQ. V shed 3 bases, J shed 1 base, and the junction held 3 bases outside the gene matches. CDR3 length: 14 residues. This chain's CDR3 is CASSSGTGSYEQYF. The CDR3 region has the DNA TGCGCCAGCAGCTCCGGGACAGGATCCTACGAGCAGTACTTC. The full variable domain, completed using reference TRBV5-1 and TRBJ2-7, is KAGVTQTPRYLIKTRGQQVTLSCSPISGHRSVSWYQQTPGQGLQFLFEYFSETQRNKGNFPGRFSGRQFSNSRSEMNVSTLELGDSALYLCASSSGTGSYEQYFGPGTRLTVT.

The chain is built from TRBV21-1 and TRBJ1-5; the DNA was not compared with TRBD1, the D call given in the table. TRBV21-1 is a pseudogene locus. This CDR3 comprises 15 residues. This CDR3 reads CASSKWDSPAQPQHF. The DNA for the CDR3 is TGTGCCAGCAGCAAATGGGACAGTCCGGCCCAGCCCCAGCATTTT.

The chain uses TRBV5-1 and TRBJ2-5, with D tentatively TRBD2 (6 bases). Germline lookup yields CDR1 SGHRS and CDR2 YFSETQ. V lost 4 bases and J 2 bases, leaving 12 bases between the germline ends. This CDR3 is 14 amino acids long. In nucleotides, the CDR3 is TGCGCCAGCAGCCCGAACGGGGGACAAGAGACCCAGTACTTC. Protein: CASSPNGGQETQYF.

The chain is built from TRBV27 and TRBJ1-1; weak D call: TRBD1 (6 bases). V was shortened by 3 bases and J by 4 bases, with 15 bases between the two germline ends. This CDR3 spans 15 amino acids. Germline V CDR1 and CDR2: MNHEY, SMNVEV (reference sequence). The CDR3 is CASSLGAGVATEAFF. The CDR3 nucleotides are TGTGCCAGCAGTTTGGGCGCAGGGGTGGCCACTGAAGCTTTCTTT.

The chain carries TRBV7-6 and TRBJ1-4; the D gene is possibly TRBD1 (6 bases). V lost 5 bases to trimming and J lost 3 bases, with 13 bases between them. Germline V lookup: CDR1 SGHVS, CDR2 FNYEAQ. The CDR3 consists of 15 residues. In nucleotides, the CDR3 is TGTGCCAGCAGCCTAGGACAGACCTCTAATGAAAAACTGTTTTTT. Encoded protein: CASSLGQTSNEKLFF.

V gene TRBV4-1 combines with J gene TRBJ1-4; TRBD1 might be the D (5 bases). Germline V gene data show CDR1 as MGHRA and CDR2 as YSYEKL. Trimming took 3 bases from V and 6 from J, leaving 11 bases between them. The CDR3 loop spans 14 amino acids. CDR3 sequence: CASSHQGIDEKLFF. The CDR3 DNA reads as TGCGCCAGCAGCCATCAGGGCATTGATGAAAAACTGTTTTTT.

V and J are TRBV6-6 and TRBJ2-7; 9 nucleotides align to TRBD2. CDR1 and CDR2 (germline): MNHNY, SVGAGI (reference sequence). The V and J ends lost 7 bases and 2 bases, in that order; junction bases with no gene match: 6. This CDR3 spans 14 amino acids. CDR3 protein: CASTTGGGAYEQYF. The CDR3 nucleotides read TGTGCCAGCACCACCGGCGGGGGGGCCTACGAGCAGTACTTC.

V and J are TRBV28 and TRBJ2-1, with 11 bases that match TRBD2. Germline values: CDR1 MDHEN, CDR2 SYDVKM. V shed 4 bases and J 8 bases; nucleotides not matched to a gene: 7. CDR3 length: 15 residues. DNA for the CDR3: TGTGCCAGCAGTTCTCTAGCGGGGGGCCGATATGAGCAGTTCTTC. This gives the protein CASSSLAGGRYEQFF.

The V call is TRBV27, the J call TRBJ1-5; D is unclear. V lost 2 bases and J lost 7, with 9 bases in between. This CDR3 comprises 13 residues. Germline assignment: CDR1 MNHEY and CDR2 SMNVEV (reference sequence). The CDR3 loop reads CASSLDRGQPQHF. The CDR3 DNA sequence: TGTGCCAGCAGTTTAGACCGCGGGCAGCCCCAGCATTTT.

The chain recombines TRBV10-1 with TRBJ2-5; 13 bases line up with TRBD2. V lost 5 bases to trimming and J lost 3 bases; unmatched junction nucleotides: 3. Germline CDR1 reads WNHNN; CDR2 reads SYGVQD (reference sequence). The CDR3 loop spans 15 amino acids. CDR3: CASSSGLAGEETQYF. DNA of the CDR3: TGCGCCAGCAGTTCCGGACTAGCGGGGGAAGAGACCCAGTACTTC.